This T cell receptor beta chain was observed in a study of shared clonotypes between healthy human individuals. Whole-study results and caveats: What limited the represented genetic and exposure-history diversity was the small number of donors.

This clone was detected many times. Its antigen is unknown. Germline CDR1 and CDR2: MNHEY and SVGAGI. CDR3 length: 15 residues. The ends lost 5 bases at V and 2 bases at J; junction bases unmatched: 6. The assay was immunoSEQ multiplex PCR, and TCRdb's table has in-frame clones only and misses some. In the table there are roughly 1,100,000 clones, approximately 70% of which are singletons. The rearrangement joins TRBV6-5 to TRBJ2-1; 7 nucleotides agree with TRBD1. Sequenced: memory CD4+ T cells sorted from blood. Subset in this sample: CD45RA-negative fraction. The clonotype originates from a man between 18 and 29 years old in good health. CDR3 loop: CASSRQGVAYNEQFF. The CDR3 nucleotides are TGTGCCAGCAGTCGCCAGGGGGTCGCCTACAATGAGCAGTTCTTC.